These 24 T cell receptor beta chains were sequenced from one sample in a study of cytomegalovirus exposure and HLA in healthy donors. Vbeta (60) and Jbeta (13) primers were used in the PCR. Assay: immunoSEQ multiplex PCR; the TCRdb copy retains only in-frame clones and omits some. The profile covers roughly 150,000 clones, with 70% to 85% appearing a single time and more than 1.2% taken by the ten largest. The sample was PBMCs. The receptor source for this set is a male donor in good health and CMV-seronegative.

The CDR3 DNA follows: TGTGCCAGCAGCTTCGGAGGGTACTACGAGCAGTACTTC. Its protein is CASSFGGYYEQYF. The chain employs TRBV7-9 and TRBJ2-7, with a possible D match to TRBD2 (6 bases). The germline V gene has CDR1 SEHNR and CDR2 FQNEAQ (reference sequence). This CDR3 is built from 13 residues. The V end was cut by 3 bases, the J end by 3 bases, with 9 bases between. Full variable domain (rest looked up from reference TRBV7-9 and TRBJ2-7): DTGVSQNPRHKITKRGQNVTFRCDPISEHNRLYWYRQTLGQGPEFLTYFQNEAQLEKSRLLSDRFSAERPKGSFSTLEIQRTEQGDSAMYLCASSFGGYYEQYFGPGTRLTVT.

The chain is built from TRBV13 and TRBJ2-5, with TRBD2 matching over 14 bases. Looked up from germline, CDR1 is PRHDT and CDR2 is FYEKMQ (reference sequence). V lost 5 bases, J lost 4 bases, and 6 bases stayed unmatched. This CDR3 contains 16 residues. This CDR3 reads CASSPGTSGSRETQYF. For the CDR3, the DNA is TGTGCCAGCAGCCCCGGGACTAGCGGGAGTAGAGAGACCCAGTACTTC.

The V gene is TRBV9, the J gene TRBJ2-7; TRBD1 matches 8 bases. After removal of 4 bases from V and 2 bases from J, the junction contained 5 bases not matched to a gene. Germline-derived CDR1 and CDR2 are SGDLS and YYNGEE. The CDR3 is made up of 14 amino acids. In DNA, the CDR3 is TGTGCCAGCAGCCCAGGGGGCAAAACCTACGAGCAGTACTTC. Residues: CASSPGGKTYEQYF.

V and J are TRBV7-3 and TRBJ2-2; TRBD1 matches at 12 bases. The germline V gene has CDR1 SGHTA and CDR2 FQGTGA. This CDR3 has 16 amino acids. J was trimmed by 7 bases and V by 6 bases; bases with no gene match: 9. CDR3 DNA sequence: TGTGCCAGCAGTTCGGGACAGGGGGCTTTTGGCGGGGAGCTGTTTTTT. Its translation is CASSSGQGAFGGELFF. Full variable domain (remainder filled in from reference TRBV7-3 and TRBJ2-2): GAGVSQTPSNKVTEKGKYVELRCDPISGHTALYWYRQSLGQGPEFLIYFQGTGAADDSGLPNDRFFAVRPEGSVSTLKIQRTERGDSAVYLCASSSGQGAFGGELFFGEGSRLTVL.

This clone was found a few times. This chain connects TRBV7-9 to TRBJ1-2; 10 positions agree with TRBD1. The CDR3 runs 14 residues. Trimming at V came to 4 bases and at J to 4 bases, leaving 3 bases not matched to a gene. CDR1 and CDR2 (germline): SEHNR, FQNEAQ (reference sequence). The CDR3 spells CASSSRTGGYGYTF. DNA for the CDR3: TGTGCCAGCAGCTCCCGGACAGGGGGCTATGGCTACACCTTC.

In this sample, this clone turned up once. The rearrangement uses TRBV6-1 and TRBJ2-1; 11 bases align to TRBD2. Trimming took 7 bases from V and 10 from J; bases not matched to a gene: 12. The CDR3 runs 15 residues. CDR1 MNHNS and CDR2 SASEGT come from the germline V gene. The CDR3 reads CASTSLLAGEGEQFF. The DNA for the CDR3 is TGTGCCAGCACTTCGCTACTAGCGGGAGAGGGGGAGCAGTTCTTC.

The gene calls are TRBV5-1 and TRBJ1-2, with D perhaps matching TRBD1 (5 bases). V dropped 1 base and J dropped 3 bases, with 10 bases sitting between them. This CDR3 comprises 14 residues. Germline CDR1 is SGHRS and CDR2 is YFSETQ. The CDR3 nucleotides are TGCGCCAGCAGCTTGCGGCAGGGCGACTATGGCTACACCTTC. Translated, it gives CASSLRQGDYGYTF.

Points on this clone: The junction does not match germline at one end; this may be a read error. The chain carries TRBV7-3 and TRBJ2-1; D may be TRBD1 (6 bases). The CDR3 length is 15 residues. Germline lookup yields CDR1 SGHTA and CDR2 FQGTGA. CDR3 nucleotide sequence: TGTGCCAGCAGCTTAAGGGCAGGGGAGTACAATGAGCGGTTCTTC. The encoded protein is CASSLRAGEYNERFF.

The chain carries TRBV6-4 and TRBJ1-1; 7 bases are shared with TRBD1. The V segment lost 6 bases and the J segment 0 bases; nucleotides outside the gene matches: 1. This CDR3 has 13 residues. Germline values: CDR1 MRHNA, CDR2 SNTAGT. The chain's CDR3 is CASRGTVNTEAFF. The DNA of the CDR3 is TGTGCCAGCAGGGGGACAGTGAACACTGAAGCTTTCTTT.

The V call is TRBV10-3, the J call TRBJ2-6; TRBD2 might be the D (5 bases). V was shortened by 3 bases and J by 0 bases, with 6 bases between the two germline ends. The CDR3 covers 15 residues. Germline assignment: CDR1 ENHRY and CDR2 SYGVKD. CDR3 sequence (DNA): TGTGCCATCAGTGACGCGGGCTCTGGGGCCAACGTCCTGACTTTC. Its protein is CAISDAGSGANVLTF.

The genes are TRBV19 and TRBJ1-1; TRBD1 matches 8 bases. The length of the CDR3 is 15 residues. The V gene end was trimmed by 7 bases and the J gene end by 3 bases; junction bases not matched to a gene: 10. The germline V gene has CDR1 LNHDA and CDR2 SQIVND (reference sequence). CDR3 sequence reads: CASTPRTGRDTEAFF. The CDR3 DNA reads as TGTGCCAGTACTCCAAGGACAGGGAGAGACACTGAAGCTTTCTTT.

The V and J genes are TRBV29-1 and TRBJ2-7; possible D gene TRBD2, 5 bases. From germline, CDR1 is SQVTM and CDR2 ANQGSEA. The V gene lost 3 bases and the J gene lost 6 bases, with 9 bases spanning the gap. The CDR3 has 11 amino acids. CDR3 sequence: CSVELASEQYF. The CDR3 nucleotides are TGCAGCGTTGAGCTAGCAAGCGAGCAGTACTTC.

V usage is TRBV13 and J usage is TRBJ2-7, with D tentatively TRBD1 (6 bases). V gave up 5 bases and J gave up 5 bases, with 13 bases separating them. This CDR3 is 13 amino acids long. Germline assignment: CDR1 PRHDT and CDR2 FYEKMQ (reference sequence). This CDR3 reads CASSPIHRDEQYF. Written as DNA, the CDR3 is TGTGCCAGCAGCCCTATCCACAGGGACGAGCAGTACTTC.

V usage is TRBV5-1 and J usage is TRBJ2-7; 8 bases line up with TRBD2. Germline CDR1 reads SGHRS; CDR2 reads YFSETQ. V was pared by 2 bases and J by 3 bases, with 10 bases of the junction left unmatched. This CDR3 region has 16 residues. CDR3 residues: CASSFDRLAGYYEQYF. The CDR3 DNA reads TGCGCCAGCAGCTTTGATCGCCTAGCGGGTTACTACGAGCAGTACTTC.

This chain connects TRBV5-1 to TRBJ2-5; 8 bases map to TRBD1. The J call may be incorrect, as the DNA end agrees better with TRBJ2-7. Germline lookup yields CDR1 SGHRS and CDR2 YFSETQ. The length of the CDR3 is 13 residues. The CDR3: CASSVDRGHEQYF. CDR3 DNA: TGCGCCAGCAGCGTAGACAGGGGACACGAGCAGTACTTC.

The chain has TRBV7-2 and TRBJ2-4; 10 bases align to TRBD2. Trimming at V came to 1 base and at J to 8 bases, leaving 8 bases not matched to a gene. CDR1 is SGHTA and CDR2 is FQGNSA in the germline V gene. CDR3 size: 16 residues. CDR3 sequence (DNA): TGTGCCAGCAGCTTAGTCTTACTAGCGGGGAGTCACATTCAGTACTTC. It specifies CASSLVLLAGSHIQYF.

This chain joins TRBV6-5 and TRBJ1-6; D remains unclear. The CDR3 has 13 residues. Germline V CDR1 and CDR2: MNHEY, SVGAGI. V was clipped by 6 bases and J by 7 bases, with 10 bases between them. CDR3 region: CASRPTMNSPLHF. As DNA, the CDR3 is TGTGCCAGCAGGCCGACAATGAATTCACCCCTCCACTTT.

The chain is built from TRBV9 and TRBJ2-7; TRBD1 agrees at 9 bases. Germline V gene data show CDR1 as SGDLS and CDR2 as YYNGEE. V dropped 2 bases and J dropped 5; count of bases not matched to a gene: 2. There are 13 residues in the CDR3. CDR3 nucleotide sequence: TGTGCCAGCAGCGTCGGACAGGGGAACGAGCAGTACTTC. Its translation is CASSVGQGNEQYF. Variable domain in full (rest from reference TRBV9 and TRBJ2-7): DSGVTQTPKHLITATGQRVTLRCSPRSGDLSVYWYQQSLDQGLQFLIQYYNGEERAKGNILERFSAQQFPDLHSELNLSSLELGDSALYFCASSVGQGNEQYFGPGTRLTVT.

The chain links TRBV6-5 to TRBJ1-6; perhaps TRBD1 as D (5 bases). Germline CDR1 reads MNHEY; CDR2 reads SVGAGI. This CDR3 has 15 amino acids. V lost 6 bases, J lost 7 bases, and 16 bases lay in between. The CDR3, as DNA: TGTGCCAGCAGACCTCGGGGGGTACAAAATTCACCCCTCCACTTT. Translating gives CASRPRGVQNSPLHF.

This clone was observed a few times. The V call is TRBV11-3, the J call TRBJ2-1; D might be TRBD2 (5 bases). Germline V gene sequence: CDR1 SGHNT, CDR2 YENEEA. The CDR3 totals 14 residues. Trimming cost V 0 bases and J 5 bases, with 8 bases left between them. The CDR3 DNA follows: TGTGCCAGCAGCTTAGATCCCGGGGACAATGAGCAGTTCTTC. It encodes CASSLDPGDNEQFF.

This clone came up a few times. This chain joins TRBV30 and TRBJ1-2; TRBD1 aligns across 7 bases. Germline values: CDR1 GTSNPN, CDR2 SVGIG (reference sequence). This CDR3 region has 14 residues. V lost 2 bases to trimming and J lost 0 bases; unmatched junction nucleotides: 3. The CDR3 loop is CAWSRQGTNYGYTF. In nucleotides, the CDR3 is TGTGCCTGGAGTCGACAGGGCACTAACTATGGCTACACCTTC.

This clone was seen more than once but under ten times. The rearrangement joins TRBV28 to TRBJ2-2, with TRBD1 identical over 7 bases. The V gene's germline CDR1 is MDHEN and CDR2 SYDVKM. The CDR3 covers 14 residues. The trim removed 3 bases at V and 3 bases at J, leaving 1 base unmatched. The CDR3 coding sequence is TGTGCCAGCAGTTTCACAGGGGACACCGGGGAGCTGTTTTTT. Translating it yields CASSFTGDTGELFF.

V gene TRBV7-2 combines with J gene TRBJ2-1; TRBD1 matches at 9 bases. The CDR3 is 15 residues long. V trimming: 5 bases; J trimming: 1 base; junction bases outside the gene matches: 3. Germline loops: CDR1 SGHTA, CDR2 FQGNSA. The CDR3 is CASSLGQGSYNEQFF. The CDR3 DNA sequence: TGTGCCAGCAGCCTCGGACAGGGGTCCTACAATGAGCAGTTCTTC.

V and J are TRBV28 and TRBJ1-2, with no clear D. The germline gives CDR1 MDHEN, CDR2 SYDVKM. V was shortened by 6 bases and J by 5 bases, with 22 bases between the two germline ends. The CDR3 consists of 16 residues. The CDR3 protein is CASSPAEAGGVYGYTF. The CDR3 DNA follows: TGTGCCAGCAGCCCCGCGGAGGCAGGAGGAGTTTATGGCTACACCTTC.